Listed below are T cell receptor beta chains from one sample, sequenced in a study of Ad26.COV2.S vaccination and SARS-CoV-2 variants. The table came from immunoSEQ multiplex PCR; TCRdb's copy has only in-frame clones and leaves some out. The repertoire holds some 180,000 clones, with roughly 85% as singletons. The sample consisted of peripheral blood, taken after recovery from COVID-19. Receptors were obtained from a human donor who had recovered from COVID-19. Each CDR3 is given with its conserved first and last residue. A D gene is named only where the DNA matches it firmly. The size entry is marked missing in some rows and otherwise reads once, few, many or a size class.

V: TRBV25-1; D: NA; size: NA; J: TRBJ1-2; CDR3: CASRDGRIYGYTF; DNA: TGTGCCAGCAGGGACGGCAGAATCTATGGCTACACCTTC
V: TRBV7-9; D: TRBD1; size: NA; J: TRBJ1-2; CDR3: CASSSSTYRGGYGYTF; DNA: TGTGCCAGCAGCTCATCCACCTACAGGGGCGGGTATGGCTACACCTTC
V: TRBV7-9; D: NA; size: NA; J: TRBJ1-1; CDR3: CASSFGTNTEAFF; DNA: TGTGCCAGCAGCTTCGGGACAAACACTGAAGCTTTCTTT
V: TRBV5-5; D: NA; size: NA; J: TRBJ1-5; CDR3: CASSLVGGNQPQHF; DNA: TGTGCCAGCAGCTTGGTGGGTGGCAATCAGCCCCAGCATTTT
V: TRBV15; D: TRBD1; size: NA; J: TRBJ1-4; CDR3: CATSPDRTFNEKLFF; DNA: TGTGCCACCAGCCCGGACAGGACCTTTAATGAAAAACTGTTTTTT
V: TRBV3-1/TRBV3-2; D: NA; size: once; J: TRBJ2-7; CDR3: CASSQGAAITYEQYF; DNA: TGTGCCAGCAGCCAAGGGGCAGCTATTACCTACGAGCAGTACTTC
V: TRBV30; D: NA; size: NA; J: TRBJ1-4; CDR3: CAWSASSGVTNEKLFF; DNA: TGTGCCTGGAGCGCTTCCTCGGGGGTAACTAATGAAAAACTGTTTTTT
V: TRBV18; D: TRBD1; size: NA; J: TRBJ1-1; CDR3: CASSSRTGGNTEAFF; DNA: TGTGCCAGCTCTTCTCGGACAGGGGGGAACACTGAAGCTTTCTTT
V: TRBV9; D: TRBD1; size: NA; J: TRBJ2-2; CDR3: CASSYRDRDPLNTGELFF; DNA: TGTGCCAGCAGCTACCGGGACAGGGACCCCTTGAACACCGGGGAGCTGTTTTTT
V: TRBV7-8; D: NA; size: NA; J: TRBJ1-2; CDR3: CASSLGGDFTYGYTF; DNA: TGTGCCAGCAGCTTGGGGGGAGACTTTACCTATGGCTACACCTTC
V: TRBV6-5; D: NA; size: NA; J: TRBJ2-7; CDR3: CASRQTQTYEQYF; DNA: TGTGCCAGCAGACAGACCCAAACCTACGAGCAGTACTTC
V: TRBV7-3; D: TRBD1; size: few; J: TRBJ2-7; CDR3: CASSSLGQDGEQYF; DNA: TGTGCCAGCAGCTCCCTCGGACAGGACGGCGAGCAGTACTTC
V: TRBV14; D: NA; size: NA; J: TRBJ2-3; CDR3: CASSPTPDTQYF; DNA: TGTGCCAGCAGCCCCACCCCAGATACGCAGTATTTT
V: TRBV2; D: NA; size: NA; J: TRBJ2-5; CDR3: CASIGQETQETQYF; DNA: TGTGCCAGCATAGGTCAGGAGACACAAGAGACCCAGTACTTC
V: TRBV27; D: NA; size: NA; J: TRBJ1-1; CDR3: CASTPGETDGAPNTEAFF; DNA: TGTGCCAGCACCCCCGGGGAAACGGATGGGGCACCGAACACTGAAGCTTTCTTT
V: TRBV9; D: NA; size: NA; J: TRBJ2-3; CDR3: CASSVWGNTDTQYF; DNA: TGTGCCAGCAGCGTATGGGGGAACACAGATACGCAGTATTTT
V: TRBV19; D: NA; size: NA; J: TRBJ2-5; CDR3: CASSIPEQETQYF; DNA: TGTGCCAGTAGTATCCCTGAACAAGAGACCCAGTACTTC
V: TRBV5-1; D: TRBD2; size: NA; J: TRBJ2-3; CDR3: CASSSLLAGGTDTQYF; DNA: TGCGCCAGCAGCTCCCTTCTAGCGGGGGGCACAGATACGCAGTATTTT
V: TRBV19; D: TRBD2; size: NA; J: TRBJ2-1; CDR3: CASSETSNNEQFF; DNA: TGTGCCAGTAGTGAGACTAGCAACAATGAGCAGTTCTTC
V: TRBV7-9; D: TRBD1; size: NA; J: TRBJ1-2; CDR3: CASSTTDSGQPNPYGYTF; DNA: TGTGCCAGCAGCACCACCGATTCGGGACAGCCAAACCCCTATGGCTACACCTTC
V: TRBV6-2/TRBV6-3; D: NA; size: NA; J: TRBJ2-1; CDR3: CASSQEWSSYNEQFF; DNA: TGTGCCAGCAGCCAGGAGTGGAGCTCATACAATGAGCAGTTCTTC
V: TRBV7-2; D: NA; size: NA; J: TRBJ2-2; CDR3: CASSWDSTTGELFF; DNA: TGTGCCAGCAGCTGGGACTCAACCACCGGGGAGCTGTTTTTT
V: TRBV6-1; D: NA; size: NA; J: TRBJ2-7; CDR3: CASSFRDSYSYEQYF; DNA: TGTGCCAGCAGTTTCCGGGACTCCTACTCCTACGAGCAGTACTTC
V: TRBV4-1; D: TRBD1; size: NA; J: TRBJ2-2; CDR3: CASSHRQGAGELFF; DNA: TGCGCCAGCAGCCATCGACAGGGGGCCGGGGAGCTGTTTTTT
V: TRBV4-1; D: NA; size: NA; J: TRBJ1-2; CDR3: CASSQEPRTVYYGYTF; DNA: TGCGCCAGCAGCCAAGAACCTAGGACAGTCTACTATGGCTACACCTTC
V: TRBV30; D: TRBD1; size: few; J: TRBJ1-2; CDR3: CAWSPTRGTVYGYTF; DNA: TGTGCCTGGAGCCCAACCCGCGGGACAGTCTATGGCTACACCTTC
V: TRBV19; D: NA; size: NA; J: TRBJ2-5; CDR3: CASSRNREETQYF; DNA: TGTGCCAGTAGTCGAAACAGGGAAGAGACCCAGTACTTC
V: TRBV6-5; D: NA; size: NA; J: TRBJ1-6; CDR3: CASSYSGGSNSPLHF; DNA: TGTGCCAGCAGTTACTCGGGGGGAAGTAATTCACCCCTCCACTTT
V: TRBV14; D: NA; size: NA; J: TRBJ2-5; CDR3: CASSSGLWETQYF; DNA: TGTGCCAGCAGCTCGGGCCTCTGGGAGACCCAGTACTTC
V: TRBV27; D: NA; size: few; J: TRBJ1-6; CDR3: CASTRHGSSYNSPLHF; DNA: TGTGCCAGCACACGGCATGGGAGCTCCTATAATTCACCCCTCCACTTT
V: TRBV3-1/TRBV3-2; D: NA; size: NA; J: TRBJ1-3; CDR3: CASSPADSRDGNTIYF; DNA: TGTGCCAGCAGTCCAGCGGACAGTCGGGATGGAAACACCATATATTTT
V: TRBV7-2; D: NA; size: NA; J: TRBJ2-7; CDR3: CASSFLSGAEEGDEQYF; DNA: TGTGCCAGCAGCTTTCTTTCGGGGGCGGAGGAGGGAGACGAGCAGTACTTC
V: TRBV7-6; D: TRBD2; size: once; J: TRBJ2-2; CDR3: CASSFSLADTGELFF; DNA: TGTGCCAGCAGCTTTAGCCTAGCGGACACCGGGGAGCTGTTTTTT
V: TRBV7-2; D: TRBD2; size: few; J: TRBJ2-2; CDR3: CASRRAGTSVTGELFF; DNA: TGTGCCAGCAGGAGGGCCGGGACTAGCGTCACCGGGGAGCTGTTTTTT
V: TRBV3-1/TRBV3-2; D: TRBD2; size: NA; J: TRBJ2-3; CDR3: CASTRRGSGSADTQYF; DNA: TGTGCCAGCACCCGAAGGGGGAGCGGGAGTGCAGATACGCAGTATTTT
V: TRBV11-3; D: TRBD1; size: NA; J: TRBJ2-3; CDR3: CASSLGNDRATDTQYF; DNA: TGTGCCAGCAGCTTAGGTAACGACAGGGCCACAGATACGCAGTATTTT
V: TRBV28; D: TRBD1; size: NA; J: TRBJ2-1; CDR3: CASSLPGGVWVNEQFF; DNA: TGTGCCAGCAGTTTACCAGGGGGAGTCTGGGTGAATGAGCAGTTCTTC
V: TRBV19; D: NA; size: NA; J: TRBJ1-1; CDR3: CASSILPRGNTEAFF; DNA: TGTGCCAGTAGTATTCTCCCTCGGGGGAACACTGAAGCTTTCTTT
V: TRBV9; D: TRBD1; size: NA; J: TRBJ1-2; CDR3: CASSPRRVTGDGHYGYTF; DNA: TGTGCCAGCAGCCCGCGGAGGGTCACAGGGGACGGGCACTATGGCTACACCTTC
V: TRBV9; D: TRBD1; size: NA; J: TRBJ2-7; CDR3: CASTSTPGTGESEQYF; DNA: TGTGCCAGCACCTCAACCCCCGGGACAGGGGAAAGCGAGCAGTACTTC
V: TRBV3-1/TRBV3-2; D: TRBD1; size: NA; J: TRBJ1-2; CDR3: CASSQGQGRVGYTF; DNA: TGTGCCAGCAGCCAAGGACAGGGGAGGGTAGGCTACACCTTC
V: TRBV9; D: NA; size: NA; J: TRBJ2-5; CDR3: CASSLNPKETQYF; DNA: TGTGCCAGCAGCCTTAACCCCAAGGAGACCCAGTACTTC
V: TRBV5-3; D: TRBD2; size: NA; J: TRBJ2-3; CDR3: CARSLLGTGTSGDTQYF; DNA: TGTGCCAGAAGCTTACTCGGGACCGGGACTAGCGGGGATACGCAGTATTTT
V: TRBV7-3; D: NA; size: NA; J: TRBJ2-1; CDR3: CASSSQLGSGEQFF; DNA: TGTGCCAGCAGTTCGCAACTAGGGTCGGGTGAGCAGTTCTTC
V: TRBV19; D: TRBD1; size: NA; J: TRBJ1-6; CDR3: CASSRGTGLRNSPLHF; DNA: TGTGCCAGTAGTAGAGGGACAGGTCTTCGGAATTCACCCCTCCACTTT
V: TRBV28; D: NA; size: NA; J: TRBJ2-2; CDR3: CASTYERVFSISGELFF; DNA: TGTGCCAGCACCTATGAGAGAGTGTTCAGTATTAGCGGGGAGCTGTTTTTT
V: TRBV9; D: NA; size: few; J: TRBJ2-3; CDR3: CASSVRGRDTDTQYF; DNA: TGTGCCAGCAGCGTAAGGGGGCGGGACACAGATACGCAGTATTTT
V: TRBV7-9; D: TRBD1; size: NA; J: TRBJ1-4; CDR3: CASSFTQGVNEKLFF; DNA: TGTGCCAGCAGCTTTACACAGGGGGTTAATGAAAAACTGTTTTTT
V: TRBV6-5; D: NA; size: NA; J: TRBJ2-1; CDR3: CASSPPGTHYNEQFF; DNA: TGTGCCAGCAGTCCCCCCGGGACACATTACAATGAGCAGTTCTTC
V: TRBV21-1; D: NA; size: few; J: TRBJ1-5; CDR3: CAITTGGVRQPQHF; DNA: TGTGCCATCACCACGGGAGGGGTTCGGCAGCCCCAGCATTTT
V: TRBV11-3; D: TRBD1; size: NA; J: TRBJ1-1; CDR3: CASSGGDRGETEAFF; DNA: TGTGCCAGCAGCGGGGGCGACAGGGGGGAGACTGAAGCTTTCTTT
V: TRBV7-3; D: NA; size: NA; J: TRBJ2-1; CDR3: CASGRRDSNGNEQFF; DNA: TGTGCCAGCGGACGCCGGGACTCAAACGGCAATGAGCAGTTCTTC